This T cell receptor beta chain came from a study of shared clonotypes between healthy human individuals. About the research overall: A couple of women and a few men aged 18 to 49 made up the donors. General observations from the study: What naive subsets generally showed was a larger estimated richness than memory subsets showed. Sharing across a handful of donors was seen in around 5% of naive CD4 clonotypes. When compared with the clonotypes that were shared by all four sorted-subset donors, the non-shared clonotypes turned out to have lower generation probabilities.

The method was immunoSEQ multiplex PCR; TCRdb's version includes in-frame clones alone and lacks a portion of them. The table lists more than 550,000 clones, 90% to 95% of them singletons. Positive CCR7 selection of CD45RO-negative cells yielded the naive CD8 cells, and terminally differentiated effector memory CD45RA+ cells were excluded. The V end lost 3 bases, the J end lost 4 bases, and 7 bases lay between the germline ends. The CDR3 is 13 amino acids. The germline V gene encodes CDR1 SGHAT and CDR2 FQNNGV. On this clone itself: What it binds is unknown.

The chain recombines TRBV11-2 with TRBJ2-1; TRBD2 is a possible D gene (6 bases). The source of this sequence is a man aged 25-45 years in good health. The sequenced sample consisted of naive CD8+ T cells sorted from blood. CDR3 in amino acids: CASSLTSYNEQFF. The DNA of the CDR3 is TGTGCCAGCAGCTTGACTAGTTACAATGAGCAGTTCTTC.